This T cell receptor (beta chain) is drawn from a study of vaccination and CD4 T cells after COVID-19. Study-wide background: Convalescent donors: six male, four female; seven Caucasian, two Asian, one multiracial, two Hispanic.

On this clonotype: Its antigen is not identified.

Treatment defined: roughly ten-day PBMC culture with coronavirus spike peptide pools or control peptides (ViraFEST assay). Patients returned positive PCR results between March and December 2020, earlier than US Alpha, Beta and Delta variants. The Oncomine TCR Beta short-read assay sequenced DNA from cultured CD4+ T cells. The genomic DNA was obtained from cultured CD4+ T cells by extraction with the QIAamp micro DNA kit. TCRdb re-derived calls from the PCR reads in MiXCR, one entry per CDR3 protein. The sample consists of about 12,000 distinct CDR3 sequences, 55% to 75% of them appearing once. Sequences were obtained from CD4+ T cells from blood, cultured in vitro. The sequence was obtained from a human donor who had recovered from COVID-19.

The CDR3 bases are TGTGCCAGCAGTGAAGCACTGCCAACCGGGGAGCTGTTTTTT. As protein: CASSEALPTGELFF. The chain links TRBV2 to TRBJ2-2; D is unclear. Germline-derived CDR1 and CDR2 are SNHLY and FYNNEI. V was trimmed by 0 bases and J by 5 bases, leaving 7 bases between them. The CDR3 contains 14 residues. The full variable domain, completed using reference TRBV2 and TRBJ2-2, is EPEVTQTPSHQVTQMGQEVILRCVPISNHLYFYWYRQILGQKVEFLVSFYNNEISEKSEIFDDQFSVERPDGSNFTLKIRSTKLEDSAMYFCASSEALPTGELFFGEGSRLTVL.